This T cell receptor beta chain is drawn from a study of Ad26.COV2.S vaccination and SARS-CoV-2 variants. Overall study: The authors gave Ad26.COV2.S intramuscularly, either once or twice 56 days apart.

This table comes from immunoSEQ multiplex PCR, and its TCRdb copy is limited to in-frame clones, with some not included. The sample holds 500,000 or so clones, 87% seen once. Described treatment: 15 to 20 received Ad26.COV2.S at low or high dose, single or two shots; about 5 received placebo; per-sample allocation not given. After the first vaccine or placebo injection, samples were drawn on day 63. Germline values: CDR1 SNHLY, CDR2 FYNNEI. The CDR3 loop spans 15 amino acids. Trimming removed 8 bases from V and 2 bases from J; junction bases left unmatched: 11. This clone was seen a handful of times. The sample consisted of peripheral blood, taken in a trial of Ad26.COV2.S vaccine versus placebo. The V call is TRBV2, the J call TRBJ1-2; 7 nucleotides align to TRBD1. The sequence came from a person between 18 and 65 years old who received the Ad26.COV2.S COVID-19 vaccine or a placebo. The CDR3 loop reads CASPRQGMDNYGYTF. The CDR3 bases are TGTGCCAGCCCTCGACAGGGAATGGACAACTATGGCTACACCTTC.